Listed here are 15 T cell receptor beta chains from one sample, sequenced in a study of radiotherapy plus CTLA-4 blockade in lung cancer. This table comes from immunoSEQ multiplex PCR, and its TCRdb copy is limited to in-frame clones, with some not included. The sample lists about 51,000 clones, around 79% occurring once. The sequencing used peripheral blood, collected from a patient treated with radiotherapy plus ipilimumab. These receptors all come from a human donor with non-small cell lung cancer who had a complete response to radiotherapy plus ipilimumab.

The chain has TRBV29-1 and TRBJ2-1; 15 positions agree with TRBD2. The CDR3 has 16 amino acids. J lost 8 bases, V lost 7 bases, and 12 bases had no gene match. Germline CDR1 and CDR2: SQVTM and ANQGSEA. The CDR3, as DNA: TGCAGCGCCCGAGGGCGGACTAGCGGGAGGGAACATGAGCAGTTCTTC. It encodes CSARGRTSGREHEQFF.

J is TRBJ2-2 and V is TRBV15; 8 bases fit TRBD2. CDR3 length: 17 residues. The V segment lost 0 bases and the J segment 6 bases; nucleotides outside the gene matches: 9. Germline values: CDR1 LNHNV, CDR2 YYDKDF (reference sequence). The CDR3 DNA follows: TGTGCCACCAGCAGAGATTCAAGCGGGAGATTCGCCGGGGAGCTGTTTTTT. This sequence encodes CATSRDSSGRFAGELFF.

This clone is a singleton in its sample. The chain combines TRBV7-2 with TRBJ2-5, with 7 bases fitting TRBD1. V trimming: 4 bases; J trimming: 9 bases; junction bases outside the gene matches: 11. Germline V gene sequence: CDR1 SGHTA, CDR2 FQGNSA. This CDR3 has 14 amino acids. CDR3 coding DNA: TGTGCCAGCAGCTCCAGGGACAGCCTTGTGGCCCAGTACTTC. This gives the protein CASSSRDSLVAQYF.

This clone was detected only a few times. The CDR3 is CASSSAGDTEAFF. CDR3 bases: TGTGCCAGCAGTTCTGCAGGGGACACTGAAGCTTTCTTT. The chain carries TRBV7-9 and TRBJ1-1, with a tentative D call TRBD1 (6 bases). Germline-derived CDR1 and CDR2 are SEHNR and FQNEAQ (reference sequence). V was trimmed by 6 bases and J by 3 bases, leaving 11 bases between them. CDR3 length equals 13 residues.

The chain employs TRBV7-8 and TRBJ1-3; 9 nucleotides line up with TRBD1. The V and J ends lost 4 bases and 1 base, in that order; junction bases with no gene match: 2. Germline-derived CDR1 and CDR2 are SGHVS and FQNEAQ. The CDR3 sequence is 15 residues long. The CDR3 region has the DNA TGTGCCAGCAGCTGGACAGGGGTTTCTGGAAACACCATATATTTT. This translates into CASSWTGVSGNTIYF.

The CDR3 DNA reads as TGTGCCAGCAGTTTACAGCGGGCCTCCGGGGAGCTGTTTTTT. It specifies CASSLQRASGELFF. This rearrangement joins TRBV27 to TRBJ2-2; the D gene is possibly TRBD2 (6 bases). Between the trimmed V and J ends, which lost 2 bases and 6 bases, there was a span of 10 bases. There are 14 residues in the CDR3. Germline CDR1 MNHEY, CDR2 SMNVEV (reference sequence).

The chain joins TRBV7-9 to TRBJ2-3, with 10 bases fitting TRBD1. Germline assignment: CDR1 SEHNR and CDR2 FQNEAQ (reference sequence). The CDR3 runs to 16 residues. The ends lost 5 bases at V and 4 bases at J; junction bases unmatched: 9. The CDR3 sequence is CASSISSGQGSDTQYF. In DNA, the CDR3 is TGTGCCAGCAGCATCTCCTCGGGACAGGGGTCAGATACGCAGTATTTT.

As regards this clone: Other DNA sequences in the sample encode the same CDR3. This chain links TRBV18 with TRBJ2-1; 14 bases match TRBD2. Trimming removed 3 bases from V and 10 bases from J; junction bases left unmatched: 11. Germline CDR1 and CDR2: KGHSH and LQKENI. The CDR3 totals 17 residues. The CDR3 DNA reads as TGTGCCAGCTCACCGGATCCGGGACTAGCGGGAGTAGGCGAGCAGTTCTTC. Amino acids: CASSPDPGLAGVGEQFF.

V and J are TRBV25-1 and TRBJ2-3, with D tentatively TRBD2 (5 bases). This CDR3 is 12 amino acids long. The germline V and J ends were trimmed by 8 bases and 7 bases, with 13 bases remaining between them. CDR1 MGHDK and CDR2 SYGVNS come from the germline V gene. This CDR3 reads CASGDYLYTQYF. DNA of the CDR3: TGTGCCAGCGGAGACTACCTTTATACGCAGTATTTT.

V gene TRBV12-5 combines with J gene TRBJ1-3; a weak D match, TRBD1 (5 bases). With 6 bases removed from V and 4 bases from J, the gap between germline ends came to 10 bases. This CDR3 is 13 amino acids long. Germline V gene sequence: CDR1 LGHNT, CDR2 FRNRAP. The CDR3 region is CASGQRTGNTIYF. In DNA form, the CDR3 reads TGTGCTAGTGGCCAACGGACAGGAAACACCATATATTTT. The full variable domain, its missing parts supplied by reference TRBV12-5 and TRBJ1-3, is DARVTQTPRHKVTEMGQEVTMRCQPILGHNTVFWYRQTMMQGLELLAYFRNRAPLDDSGMPKDRFSAEMPDATLATLKIQPSEPRDSAVYFCASGQRTGNTIYFGEGSWLTVV.

The chain employs TRBV9 and TRBJ2-3; 7 positions agree with TRBD2. Germline V gene lookup returns CDR1 SGDLS and CDR2 YYNGEE. The ends lost 1 base at V and 3 bases at J; junction bases unmatched: 5. This CDR3 spans 15 amino acids. This chain's CDR3 is CASSVFSGLTDTQYF. The CDR3 DNA is TGTGCCAGCAGCGTATTTAGCGGGCTTACAGATACGCAGTATTTT.

This rearrangement joins TRBV10-1 to TRBJ2-5; D gene uncertain. The germline CDR1 and CDR2 sequences are WNHNN and SYGVQD (reference sequence). The CDR3 loop spans 13 amino acids. Deletions cut 2 bases from V and 0 bases from J, with 4 bases between. The CDR3 is CASSEANQETQYF. Here the CDR3 DNA reads TGCGCCAGCAGTGAGGCTAACCAAGAGACCCAGTACTTC.

This chain links TRBV7-8 with TRBJ1-2; D perhaps matches TRBD1 (6 bases). Germline-derived CDR1 and CDR2 are SGHVS and FQNEAQ. The V end was cut by 4 bases, the J end by 7 bases, with 16 bases between. The CDR3 consists of 14 residues. This chain's CDR3 is CASSSPYREGGYTF. Here the CDR3 DNA reads TGTGCCAGCAGCTCGCCCTACAGGGAGGGTGGCTACACCTTC. Complete variable domain (other parts from reference TRBV7-8 and TRBJ1-2): GAGVSQSPRYKVAKRGQDVALRCDPISGHVSLFWYQQALGQGPEFLTYFQNEAQLDKSGLPSDRFFAERPEGSVSTLKIQRTQQEDSAVYLCASSSPYREGGYTFGSGTRLTVV.

This clone was seen a handful of times. This chain uses TRBV4-3 with TRBJ1-3; no definite D call. Germline V gives CDR1 LGHNA, CDR2 YSLEER. This CDR3 spans 14 amino acids. V lost 1 base, J lost 3 bases, and 7 bases lay in between. The CDR3: CASSQAVFGNTIYF. In nucleotides, the CDR3 is TGCGCCAGCAGCCAAGCCGTCTTTGGAAACACCATATATTTT.

The rearrangement joins TRBV9 to TRBJ1-2, with 8 bases aligning to TRBD1. The CDR3 totals 15 residues. J gave up 5 bases and V 4 bases, and 10 bases lay outside the gene matches. Germline CDR1 and CDR2: SGDLS and YYNGEE. CDR3 nucleotide sequence: TGTGCCAGCAGCAAATCGGACAGGGTGGGATATGGCTACACCTTC. This translates into CASSKSDRVGYGYTF.